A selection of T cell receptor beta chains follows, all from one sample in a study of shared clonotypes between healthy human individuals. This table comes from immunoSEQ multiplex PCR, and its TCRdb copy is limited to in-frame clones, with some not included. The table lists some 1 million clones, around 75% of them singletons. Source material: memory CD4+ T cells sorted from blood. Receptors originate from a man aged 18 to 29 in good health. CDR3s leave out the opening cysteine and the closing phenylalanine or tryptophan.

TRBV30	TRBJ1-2	ASEAQVGVGYT
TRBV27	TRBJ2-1	ASSYTPGTTYNEQF
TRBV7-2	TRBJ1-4	ASSLRGAYEKLF
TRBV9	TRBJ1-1	ASSLISGAGTEAF
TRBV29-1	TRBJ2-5	SVVPEGETQY
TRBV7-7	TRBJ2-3	ASSRLAGEVGTQY
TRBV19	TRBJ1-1	ASSIGAGLGNTEAF
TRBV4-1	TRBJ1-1	ASSRGDTEAF
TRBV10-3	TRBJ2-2	ASGGSTTGELF
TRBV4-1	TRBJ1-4	ASSRFLGQGNEKLF
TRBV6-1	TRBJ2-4	ASSGIRAQY
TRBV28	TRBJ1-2	ASSITSRGYT
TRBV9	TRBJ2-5	ASSVELGRGAEETQY
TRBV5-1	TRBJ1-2	ASSLDTGEYYGYT
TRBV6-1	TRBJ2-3	ASSATGSAQY
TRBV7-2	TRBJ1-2	ASSLGGGRYGYT
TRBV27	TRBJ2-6	ASSPRVGGIGPGANVLT
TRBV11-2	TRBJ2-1	ASRIGLNSHNEQF
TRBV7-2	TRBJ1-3	ASSLGERRNTIY
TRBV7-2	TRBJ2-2	ASSRGGSSTGELF
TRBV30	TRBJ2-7	AWNQDHYEQY
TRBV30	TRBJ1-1	AWIGMNTEAF
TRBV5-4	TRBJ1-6	ASSPPGTDNSPLH
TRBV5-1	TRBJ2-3	ASSPYSGSGTAPDTQY
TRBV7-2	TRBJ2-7	ASSRNYEQY
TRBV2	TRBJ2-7	ASSVETAYEQY
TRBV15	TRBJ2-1	ATSRDWSSGFYNEQF
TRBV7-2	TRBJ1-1	ASSKNMMNTEAF
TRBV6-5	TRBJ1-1	ASSNAF
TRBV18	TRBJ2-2	ASSIYSTGYGELF
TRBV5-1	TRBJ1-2	ASSSAMDSGYT
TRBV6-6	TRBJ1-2	ASSLPPLYGYT
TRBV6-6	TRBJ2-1	ASNVRGDNEQF
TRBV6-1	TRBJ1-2	ASSEAPGNYGYT
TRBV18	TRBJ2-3	ATTPRPPLADTQY
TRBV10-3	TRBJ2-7	AISGGQEDEQY
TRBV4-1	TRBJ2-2	ASSPPRGGGSVGELF
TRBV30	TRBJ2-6	AWSRGGGANVLT
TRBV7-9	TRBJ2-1	ASSLTSGIPYNEQF
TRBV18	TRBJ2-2	ASSGTRNTGELF